This T cell receptor beta chain was sequenced in a study of regulatory and conventional T cells in RAG deficiency. Blood CD4+ CD25-low CD127-high conventional T cells supplied the genomic DNA template. The table came from immunoSEQ multiplex PCR; TCRdb's copy has only in-frame clones and leaves some out. Altogether 7,000 to 9,500 clones are present, around 94% being singletons, with the ten largest covering 1.4%. Trimming removed 4 bases at V and 6 bases at J, with 23 bases between. The CDR3 length is 17 residues. Germline CDR1 is SGDLS and CDR2 is YYNGEE. As for this clone: Its specificity is unknown.

Findings and limits, study-wide: Compared with controls, unique Treg TCR beta sequences dropped around 92-fold in Omenn syndrome and CID/AS. Control T-cell subsets had markedly higher Shannon entropy and lower Simpson indices than RAG-deficient patients. Sorted Omenn CD25-high CD127-low cells may not be bona fide Tregs. In Omenn syndrome, Treg and Tconv repertoires overlapped >75%.

This clonotype was obtained from a human donor with RAG deficiency presenting as severe combined immunodeficiency. The chain is built from TRBV9 and TRBJ2-1; tentative D call: TRBD1 (7 bases). The sequenced material came from CD4+ effector T cells sorted from blood. For the CDR3, the DNA is TGTGCCAGCAGCCCCCGGCAGGGGGGACCACCCGGCAATGAGCAGTTCTTC. Protein: CASSPRQGGPPGNEQFF.